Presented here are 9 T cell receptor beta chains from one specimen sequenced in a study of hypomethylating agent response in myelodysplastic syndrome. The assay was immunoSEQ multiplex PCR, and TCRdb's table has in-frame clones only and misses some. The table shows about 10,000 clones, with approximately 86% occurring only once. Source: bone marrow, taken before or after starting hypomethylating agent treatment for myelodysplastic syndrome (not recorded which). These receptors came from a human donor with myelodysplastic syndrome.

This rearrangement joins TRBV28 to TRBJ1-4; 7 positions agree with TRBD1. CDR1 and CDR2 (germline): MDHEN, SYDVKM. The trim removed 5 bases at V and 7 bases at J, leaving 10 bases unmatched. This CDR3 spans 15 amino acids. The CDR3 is CASSIPGTVFEKLFF. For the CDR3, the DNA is TGTGCCAGCAGTATTCCCGGGACAGTTTTTGAAAAACTGTTTTTT.

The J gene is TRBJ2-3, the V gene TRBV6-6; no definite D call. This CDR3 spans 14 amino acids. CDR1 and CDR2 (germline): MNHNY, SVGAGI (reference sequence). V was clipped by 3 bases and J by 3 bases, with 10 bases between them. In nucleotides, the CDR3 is TGTGCCAGCAGTTATGGAAAGGGAACAGATACGCAGTATTTT. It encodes CASSYGKGTDTQYF.

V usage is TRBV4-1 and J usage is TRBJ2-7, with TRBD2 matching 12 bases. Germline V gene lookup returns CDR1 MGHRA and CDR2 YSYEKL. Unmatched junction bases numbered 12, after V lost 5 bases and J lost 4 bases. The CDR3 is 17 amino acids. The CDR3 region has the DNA TGCGCCAGCAGCAAACCGCATAGGACTAGCGGGATTTACGAGCAGTACTTC. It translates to CASSKPHRTSGIYEQYF.

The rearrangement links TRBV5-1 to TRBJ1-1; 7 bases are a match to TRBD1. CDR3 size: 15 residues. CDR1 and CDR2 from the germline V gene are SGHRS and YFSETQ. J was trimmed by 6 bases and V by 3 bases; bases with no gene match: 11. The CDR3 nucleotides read TGCGCCAGCAGCTCCGTCACAGGGGCGGGTTCTGAAGCTTTCTTT. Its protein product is CASSSVTGAGSEAFF.

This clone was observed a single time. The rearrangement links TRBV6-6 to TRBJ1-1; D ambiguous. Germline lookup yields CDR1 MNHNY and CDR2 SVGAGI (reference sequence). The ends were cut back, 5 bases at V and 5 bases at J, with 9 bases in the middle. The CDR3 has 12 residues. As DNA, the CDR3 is TGTGCCAGCAGTCTTCAATATACTGAAGCTTTCTTT. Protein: CASSLQYTEAFF.

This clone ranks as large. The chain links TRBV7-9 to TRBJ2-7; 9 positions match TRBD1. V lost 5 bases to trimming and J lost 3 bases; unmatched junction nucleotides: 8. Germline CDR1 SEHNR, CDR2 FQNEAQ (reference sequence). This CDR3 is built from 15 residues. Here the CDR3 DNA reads TGTGCCAGCAGCGCCACCGGGACAGGGTTCTACGAGCAGTACTTC. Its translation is CASSATGTGFYEQYF.

The CDR3 is CASRLGGLSTEAFF. CDR3 DNA: TGTGCCAGCAGGCTAGGGGGATTAAGCACTGAAGCTTTCTTT. This chain joins TRBV27 and TRBJ1-1; perhaps TRBD1 as D (6 bases). CDR3 length: 14 residues. V was pared by 6 bases and J by 4 bases, with 15 bases between. CDR1 is MNHEY and CDR2 is SMNVEV in the germline V gene (reference sequence).

CDR3 DNA sequence: TGTGCCAGCAGCCCGAGCCCCGGCAGGGGGTCTACTGAAGCTTTCTTT. This encodes CASSPSPGRGSTEAFF. V is TRBV7-6 and J is TRBJ1-1; 7 bases line up with TRBD1. The CDR3 covers 16 residues. CDR1 is SGHVS, CDR2 FNYEAQ, per germline. Losses at the gene ends were 5 bases for V and 5 bases for J; bases not matched to a gene: 14.

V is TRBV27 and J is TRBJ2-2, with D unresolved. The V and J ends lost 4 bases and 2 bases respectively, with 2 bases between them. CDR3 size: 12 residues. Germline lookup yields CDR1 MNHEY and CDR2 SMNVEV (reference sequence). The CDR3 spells CASSSNTGELFF. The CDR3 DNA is TGTGCCAGCAGTTCAAACACCGGGGAGCTGTTTTTT.